This is a list of T cell receptor beta chains from one sample in a study of OX40 agonist ivuxolimab in advanced cancers. Assay: immunoSEQ multiplex PCR; the TCRdb copy retains only in-frame clones and omits some. The data contain fewer than 65,000 clones, 90% to 95% of them singletons. The starting material was CD4+ or CD8+ T cells sorted from blood, obtained in a trial of the OX40 agonist ivuxolimab. The receptors originated from an adult with an advanced solid tumor such as melanoma, head and neck, liver or kidney cancer. Each CDR3 is given with its conserved first and last residue. A D gene is named only where the DNA matches it firmly. Size is omitted from some rows. Given values are once, few, many or a class for expanded clones.

D gene | clone size | J gene | V gene | CDR3 protein | CDR3 DNA
NA | NA | TRBJ1-3 | TRBV6-6 | CASSWKTGTSGNTIYF | TGTGCCAGCAGTTGGAAGACGGGAACCTCTGGAAACACCATATATTTT
NA | NA | TRBJ1-1 | TRBV13 | CASSKLGGNTEAFF | TGTGCCAGCAGTAAGCTCGGGGGGAACACTGAAGCTTTCTTT
NA | NA | TRBJ1-2 | TRBV2 | CASIGGQGRNYGYTF | TGTGCCAGCATTGGCGGGCAGGGGCGAAACTATGGCTACACCTTC
TRBD2 | NA | TRBJ2-1 | TRBV5-4 | CASSFGSGGGLEQFF | TGTGCCAGCAGCTTTGGCAGCGGGGGTGGTCTTGAGCAGTTCTTC
NA | NA | TRBJ2-7 | TRBV29-1 | CSVERAGLGEQYF | TGCAGCGTTGAGAGGGCCGGGCTCGGGGAGCAGTACTTC
TRBD2 | NA | TRBJ2-3 | TRBV11-1 | CASSLRDSGGTDTQYF | TGTGCCAGCAGCTTAAGGGATAGCGGGGGGACAGATACGCAGTATTTT
NA | NA | TRBJ1-5 | TRBV7-2 | CASSPGIPFGQPQHF | TGTGCCAGCAGCCCGGGAATCCCATTCGGACAGCCCCAGCATTTT
NA | NA | TRBJ2-1 | TRBV9 | CASSVVGSSYNEQFF | TGTGCCAGCAGCGTAGTCGGGAGCTCCTACAATGAGCAGTTCTTC
NA | NA | TRBJ1-1 | TRBV5-8 | CASSSNSGRNTEAFF | TGTGCCAGCAGCTCCAACAGTGGCCGGAACACTGAAGCTTTCTTT
NA | few | TRBJ2-7 | TRBV7-9 | CASSFSDSYEQYF | TGTGCCAGCAGCTTTTCAGACTCCTACGAGCAGTACTTC
TRBD1 | NA | TRBJ1-5 | TRBV7-6 | CASSPDRGHQPQHF | TGTGCCAGCAGCCCTGACAGGGGGCATCAGCCCCAGCATTTT
NA | NA | TRBJ2-2 | TRBV9 | CASSPRLDGRGELFF | TGTGCCAGCAGCCCACGACTAGATGGGCGCGGGGAGCTGTTTTTT
NA | NA | TRBJ1-2 | TRBV7-3 | CASSLNGGDYGYTF | TGTGCCAGCAGCTTAAATGGAGGTGACTATGGCTACACCTTC
TRBD1 | NA | TRBJ2-1 | TRBV15 | CATSRDWDRGEFF | TGTGCCACCAGCAGAGATTGGGACAGGGGAGAGTTCTTC
TRBD2 | NA | TRBJ2-3 | TRBV7-6 | CASSLSGGTDTQYF | TGTGCCAGCAGCTTGAGCGGGGGCACAGATACGCAGTATTTT
NA | NA | TRBJ2-7 | TRBV9 | CASSGEGTYEQYF | TGTGCCAGCAGCGGAGAGGGGACCTACGAGCAGTACTTC
NA | NA | TRBJ2-1 | TRBV19 | CASSIGTYNEQFF | TGTGCCAGTAGTATTGGGACATACAATGAGCAGTTCTTC
TRBD2 | NA | TRBJ2-3 | TRBV11-2 | CASSLLSGAVTDTQYF | TGTGCCAGCAGCTTACTTAGCGGGGCCGTCACAGATACGCAGTATTTT
NA | NA | TRBJ1-2 | TRBV5-6 | CASGGEGGYTF | TGTGCCAGCGGAGGGGAGGGCGGCTACACCTTC
NA | NA | TRBJ2-1 | TRBV6-6 | CASSYSRGSYNEQFF | TGTGCCAGCAGTTACTCTCGAGGGTCCTACAATGAGCAGTTCTTC
NA | few | TRBJ1-5 | TRBV4-1 | CASSQEDQPQHF | TGCGCCAGCAGCCAAGAGGACCAGCCCCAGCATTTT
NA | NA | TRBJ2-7 | TRBV10-1 | CASSLSGGPLEQYF | TGCGCCAGCAGTCTGTCCGGCGGGCCCCTAGAGCAGTACTTC
NA | NA | TRBJ1-2 | TRBV27 | CASSLGGGNGYTF | TGTGCCAGCAGTTTGGGGGGTGGGAATGGCTACACCTTC
NA | NA | TRBJ2-3 | TRBV6-1 | CASNPFGDTQYF | TGTGCCAGCAATCCCTTTGGGGATACGCAGTATTTT
NA | NA | TRBJ2-3 | TRBV5-8 | CASTASTGATDTQYF | TGTGCCAGCACCGCGAGCACGGGGGCAACAGATACGCAGTATTTT
TRBD1 | NA | TRBJ1-5 | TRBV28 | CASGQGRPQHF | TGTGCCAGCGGACAGGGTCGGCCCCAGCATTTT
NA | NA | TRBJ2-5 | TRBV7-9 | CASSSPDGDETQYF | TGTGCCAGCAGCTCCCCCGACGGTGACGAGACCCAGTACTTC
TRBD1 | NA | TRBJ1-4 | TRBV9 | CASSDPTGETNEKLFF | TGTGCCAGCAGCGATCCGACAGGGGAAACTAATGAAAAACTGTTTTTT
NA | once | TRBJ1-2 | TRBV6-5 | CASSPTGANYGYTF | TGTGCCAGCTCGCCCACGGGGGCGAACTATGGCTACACCTTC
NA | NA | TRBJ1-2 | TRBV28 | CASSLAGDYGYTF | TGTGCCAGCAGTCTAGCCGGGGACTATGGCTACACCTTC
NA | NA | TRBJ1-1 | TRBV28 | CASSSYGVVTEAFF | TGTGCCAGCAGTTCTTACGGGGTTGTCACTGAAGCTTTCTTT
TRBD1 | NA | TRBJ2-7 | TRBV25-1 | CASSELGTGDEQYF | TGTGCCAGCAGTGAGCTCGGGACAGGGGACGAGCAGTACTTC
NA | NA | TRBJ1-1 | TRBV5-1 | CASSLGPSGTEAFF | TGCGCCAGCAGCCTGGGCCCCAGCGGCACTGAAGCTTTCTTT